This T cell receptor (beta chain) stems from a study of radiation and T cells in renal cell carcinoma. Points on this clone: A clone one base away is much larger, so this may be a read error.

Noted time point: blood 2 weeks post-SBRT. The treatment is: 15 Gy SBRT to primary tumor, nephrectomy 4 weeks later. The germline V gene encodes CDR1 SGHTA and CDR2 FQGNSA. The CDR3 is made up of 13 amino acids. Generated by immunoSEQ multiplex PCR, the TCRdb table keeps only in-frame clones and is missing some. The sample holds approximately 23,000 clones, over 70% seen once. The chain combines TRBV7-2 with TRBJ1-2; D unresolved. Here the sequenced sample was blood, taken from a patient whose treatment included radiotherapy and nephrectomy. The TCR was taken from a man in his 60s with renal cell carcinoma. CDR3 DNA sequence: TGTGCCAGCAGCCTCCTGGGCCCCTATGGCTACATCTTC. Translating it yields CASSLLGPYGYIF.